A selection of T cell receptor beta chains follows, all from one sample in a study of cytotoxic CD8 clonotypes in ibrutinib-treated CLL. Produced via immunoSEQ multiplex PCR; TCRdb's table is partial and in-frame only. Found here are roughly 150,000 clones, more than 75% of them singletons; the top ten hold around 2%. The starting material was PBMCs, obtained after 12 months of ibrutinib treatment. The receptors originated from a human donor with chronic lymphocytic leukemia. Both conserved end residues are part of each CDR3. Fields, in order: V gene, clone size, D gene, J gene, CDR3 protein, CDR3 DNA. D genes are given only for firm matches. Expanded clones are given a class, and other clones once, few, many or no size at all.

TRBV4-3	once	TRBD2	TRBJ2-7	CASSQDSTSGRDEQYF	TGCGCCAGCAGCCAAGATTCCACTAGCGGGAGAGACGAGCAGTACTTC
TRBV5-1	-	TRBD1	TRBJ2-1	CASSLAPGTGSDEQFF	TGCGCCAGCAGCTTGGCCCCCGGGACAGGGTCGGATGAGCAGTTCTTC
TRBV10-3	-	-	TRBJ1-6	CAISESGASSYNSPLHF	TGTGCCATCAGTGAGTCGGGCGCGAGCTCCTATAATTCACCCCTCCACTTT
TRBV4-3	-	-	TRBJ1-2	CASSRDIDLTGYGYTF	TGCGCCAGCAGCCGCGATATTGATTTGACGGGCTATGGCTACACCTTC
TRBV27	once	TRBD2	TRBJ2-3	CATRAGGPNTQYF	TGTGCCACCCGAGCGGGGGGGCCGAATACGCAGTATTTT
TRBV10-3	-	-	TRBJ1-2	CAISESGGGPSVDYGYTF	TGTGCCATCAGTGAGTCGGGTGGGGGGCCCTCGGTGGACTATGGCTACACCTTC
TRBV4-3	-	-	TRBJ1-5	CASSQDRRVGNQPQHF	TGCGCCAGCAGCCAAGATCGGAGGGTGGGCAATCAGCCCCAGCATTTT
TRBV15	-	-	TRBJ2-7	CATSRDRHHEQYF	TGTGCCACCAGCAGAGATCGTCACCACGAGCAGTACTTC
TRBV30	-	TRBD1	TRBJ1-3	CAWSVPSTGLRGSGNTIYF	TGTGCCTGGAGTGTACCTTCGACAGGGCTGCGAGGCTCTGGAAACACCATATATTTT
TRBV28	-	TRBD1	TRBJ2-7	CASSLGQGGPYF	TGTGCCAGCAGTCTGGGACAGGGCGGTCCGTACTTC
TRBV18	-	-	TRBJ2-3	CASSPEGLGTDTQYF	TGTGCCAGCTCACCGGAGGGCCTGGGCACAGATACGCAGTATTTT
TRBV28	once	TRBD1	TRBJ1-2	CASTQGIGTYGYTF	TGTGCCAGTACACAGGGGATTGGGACATATGGCTACACCTTC
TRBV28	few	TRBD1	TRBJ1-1	CASSDRVSEAFF	TGTGCCAGCAGCGACAGGGTTTCTGAAGCTTTCTTT
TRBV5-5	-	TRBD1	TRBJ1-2	CASSSGTGNYGYTF	TGTGCCAGCAGCTCAGGGACAGGGAACTATGGCTACACCTTC
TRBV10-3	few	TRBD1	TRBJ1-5	CAISATAGQGANQPQHF	TGTGCCATCAGTGCGACTGCGGGACAGGGCGCCAATCAGCCCCAGCATTTT
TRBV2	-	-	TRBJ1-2	CASRPEVGRYGYTF	TGTGCCAGCAGACCAGAGGTAGGGCGTTACGGCTACACCTTC
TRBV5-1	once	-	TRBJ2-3	CASSLGISTDTQYF	TGCGCCAGCAGCCTCGGGATAAGCACAGATACGCAGTATTTT
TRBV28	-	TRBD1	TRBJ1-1	CASSLDRATNTEAFF	TGTGCCAGCAGCCTCGACAGGGCTACAAACACTGAAGCTTTCTTT
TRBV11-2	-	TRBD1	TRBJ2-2	CASSGQGGTGELFF	TGTGCCAGCAGCGGACAGGGGGGCACCGGGGAGCTGTTTTTT
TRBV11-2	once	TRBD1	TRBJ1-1	CASSPRTGMNTEAFF	TGTGCCAGCAGCCCCCGGACAGGGATGAACACTGAAGCTTTCTTT
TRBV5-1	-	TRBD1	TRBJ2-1	CASSSLTGQVYNEQFF	TGCGCCAGCAGCTCATTAACGGGACAGGTATACAATGAGCAGTTCTTC
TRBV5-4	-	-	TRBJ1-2	CASSPGLQGALDGYTF	TGTGCCAGCAGCCCTGGCCTCCAGGGTGCCCTTGATGGCTACACCTTC
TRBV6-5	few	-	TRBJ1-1	CASSYSSGRTEAFF	TGTGCCAGCAGTTACTCGTCAGGGCGGACTGAAGCTTTCTTT
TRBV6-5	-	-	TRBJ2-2	CASSYLGGINTGELFF	TGTGCCAGCAGTTATTTAGGGGGGATAAACACCGGGGAGCTGTTTTTT
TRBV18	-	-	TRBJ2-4	CASSLGELVAKNIQYF	TGTGCCAGCTCACTGGGAGAGCTGGTAGCCAAAAACATTCAGTACTTC
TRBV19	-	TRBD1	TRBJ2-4	CASSHRGTGTNIQYF	TGTGCCAGTAGCCATCGGGGGACAGGGACTAACATTCAGTACTTC
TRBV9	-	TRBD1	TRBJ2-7	CASSVEGTDLHEQYF	TGTGCCAGCAGCGTAGAAGGGACAGATCTTCACGAGCAGTACTTC
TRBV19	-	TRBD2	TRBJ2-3	CASSIGPGLAGGRRTDTQYF	TGTGCCAGTAGTATAGGCCCGGGACTAGCGGGGGGAAGGCGCACAGATACGCAGTATTTT
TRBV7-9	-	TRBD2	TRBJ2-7	CASSLRTGGPYEQYF	TGTGCCAGCAGCTTAAGGACGGGAGGGCCCTACGAGCAGTACTTC
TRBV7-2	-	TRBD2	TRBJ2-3	CASSSTSVPDTQYF	TGTGCCAGCAGCTCGACTAGCGTCCCAGATACGCAGTATTTT
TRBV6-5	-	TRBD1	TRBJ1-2	CASSRDRRIGGYTF	TGTGCCAGCAGTCGGGACAGACGAATTGGTGGCTACACCTTC
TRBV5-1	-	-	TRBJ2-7	CASSLGVGGGYEQYF	TGCGCCAGCAGCTTGGGTGTGGGAGGGGGCTACGAGCAGTACTTC